The 16 T cell receptor beta chains below all came from one sample that was sequenced in a study of T cell changes during pregnancy in multiple sclerosis. TCRdb keeps only in-frame clones here, not all; method: immunoSEQ multiplex PCR. The sample consists of over 35,000 clones, about nine tenths of them appearing once. This sample comprised CD4+ T cells from peripheral blood mononuclear cells, obtained in the second trimester of pregnancy. Receptors originate from a female donor in good health, enrolled as a control in a pregnancy study.

The gene calls are TRBV19 and TRBJ1-5; 9 bases match TRBD1. After removal of 6 bases from V and 3 bases from J, the junction contained 6 bases not matched to a gene. The CDR3 extends over 15 amino acids. Germline V gene data show CDR1 as LNHDA and CDR2 as SQIVND (reference sequence). The CDR3 is CASRMDRGTNQPQHF. CDR3 nucleotides: TGTGCCAGTAGGATGGACAGGGGTACCAATCAGCCCCAGCATTTT.

CDR3 bases: TGTGCCAGCAGTTCGTGGACTAGCGGGAGTTCGGGGTACGAGCAGTACTTC. This translates into CASSSWTSGSSGYEQYF. This sequence joins TRBV27 and TRBJ2-7, with 13 bases aligning to TRBD2. V shed 4 bases and J 4 bases; nucleotides not matched to a gene: 10. Per germline, CDR1 MNHEY and CDR2 SMNVEV (reference sequence). The CDR3 totals 17 residues.

This clone was seen just once. J is TRBJ1-3 and V is TRBV5-1; 10 bases match TRBD1. Germline V gene sequence: CDR1 SGHRS, CDR2 YFSETQ. CDR3 length: 18 amino acids. The V segment lost 1 base and the J segment 3 bases; nucleotides outside the gene matches: 10. As DNA, the CDR3 is TGCGCCAGCAGCTTGACCGGGGCGGGACAGGGGTATGGAAACACCATATATTTT. Translated: CASSLTGAGQGYGNTIYF.

This clone was seen once. The chain is built from TRBV7-3 and TRBJ2-2; TRBD2 aligns across 7 bases. The germline gives CDR1 SGHTA, CDR2 FQGTGA. The CDR3 is 14 amino acids. V gave up 4 bases and J gave up 5 bases; unmatched junction bases: 4. The CDR3 spells CASSSLGGTGELFF. The DNA for the CDR3 is TGTGCCAGCAGCTCCTTGGGAGGGACCGGGGAGCTGTTTTTT.

This chain connects TRBV28 to TRBJ1-1; D gene unclear. Germline V gene lookup returns CDR1 MDHEN and CDR2 SYDVKM. The CDR3 extends over 14 amino acids. Trimming cost V 2 bases and J 4 bases, with 11 bases left between them. The CDR3 here is CASSLILGSTEAFF. The CDR3 DNA follows: TGTGCCAGCAGTTTAATTCTAGGATCCACTGAAGCTTTCTTT.

CDR3 sequence: CASSSEGDRGRSGELFF. The CDR3 nucleotides are TGTGCCAGCAGTTCGGAGGGGGACAGGGGAAGATCCGGGGAGCTGTTTTTT. This chain joins TRBV28 and TRBJ2-2; TRBD1 matches 10 bases. The J segment lost 6 bases and the V segment lost 4 bases, leaving 11 bases of the junction unmatched. Germline-derived CDR1 and CDR2 are MDHEN and SYDVKM. The CDR3 extends over 17 amino acids.

The rearrangement joins TRBV6-5 to TRBJ1-2, with 8 positions matching TRBD1. Germline V gene sequence: CDR1 MNHEY, CDR2 SVGAGI. The J segment lost 6 bases and the V segment lost 6 bases, leaving 0 bases of the junction unmatched. This CDR3 spans 11 amino acids. This chain's CDR3 is CASSRGHGYTF. Written as DNA, the CDR3 is TGTGCCAGCAGCAGGGGGCATGGCTACACCTTC.

The gene calls are TRBV7-9 and TRBJ2-1; possible D gene TRBD1, 6 bases. Germline V gives CDR1 SEHNR, CDR2 FQNEAQ (reference sequence). The CDR3 has 14 residues. Trimming took 4 bases from V and 7 from J, leaving 14 bases between them. The CDR3 sequence: CASSSPAGVNEQFF. The DNA of the CDR3 is TGTGCCAGCAGCTCCCCCGCAGGGGTGAATGAGCAGTTCTTC.

V usage is TRBV5-4 and J usage is TRBJ1-2, with D perhaps matching TRBD1 (5 bases). Between the trimmed V and J ends, which lost 2 bases and 8 bases, there was a span of 19 bases. Germline CDR1 SGHNT, CDR2 YYREEE (reference sequence). This CDR3 has 15 amino acids. The CDR3 nucleotides are TGTGCCAGCAGCTTAACTTTACCAGGGAGGGAAGGCTACACCTTC. As protein: CASSLTLPGREGYTF.

The chain combines TRBV28 with TRBJ2-7, with D tentatively TRBD1 (6 bases). CDR3 length: 16 residues. Looked up from germline, CDR1 is MDHEN and CDR2 is SYDVKM. Trimming left V 2 bases short and J 0 bases short, with 14 bases between. CDR3 protein: CASSLNVRQVSYEQYF. The CDR3 nucleotides read TGTGCCAGCAGTTTAAACGTGCGACAGGTCTCCTACGAGCAGTACTTC.

The V call is TRBV7-9, the J call TRBJ1-2, with 9 positions matching TRBD1. Losses at the gene ends were 3 bases for V and 4 bases for J; bases not matched to a gene: 6. The CDR3 loop spans 15 amino acids. CDR1 is SEHNR, CDR2 FQNEAQ, per germline (reference sequence). The CDR3 region has the DNA TGTGCCAGCAGCTTGGGACAGGGACGGAGCTATGGCTACACCTTC. This translates into CASSLGQGRSYGYTF.

The chain couples TRBV18 to TRBJ2-3; the D gene is possibly TRBD2 (6 bases). The CDR3 is made up of 14 amino acids. The V gene's germline CDR1 is KGHSH and CDR2 LQKENI. V lost 5 bases to trimming and J lost 0 bases, with 9 bases between them. CDR3 sequence: CASSTSHSTDTQYF. The CDR3 coding sequence is TGTGCCAGCTCAACTAGCCATAGCACAGATACGCAGTATTTT.

The rearrangement links TRBV10-2 to TRBJ2-7; D might be TRBD2 (5 bases). Trimming shortened V by 6 bases and J by 7 bases, and 22 bases separated the two germline ends. The length of the CDR3 is 15 residues. Germline values: CDR1 WSHSY, CDR2 SAAADI. The CDR3 DNA is TGCGCCAGCAGCTGGGGTCGGGATATCTGGTGGGAGCAGTACTTC. This gives the protein CASSWGRDIWWEQYF.

This chain connects TRBV6-5 to TRBJ2-1; weak D call: TRBD2 (5 bases). V shed 10 bases and J shed 9 bases, with 19 bases lying between them. Germline V gene sequence: CDR1 MNHEY, CDR2 SVGAGI. This CDR3 spans 13 amino acids. CDR3 sequence reads: CATHLGGRGEQFF. Here the CDR3 DNA reads TGTGCCACCCACCTCGGAGGTCGGGGTGAGCAGTTCTTC.

With respect to this clone: Within the sample, other DNA sequences also encode this same CDR3. The chain links TRBV28 to TRBJ2-1; no reliable D call. Trimming pared 1 base from V and 5 bases from J, leaving 3 bases between. CDR1 and CDR2 (germline): MDHEN, SYDVKM. The CDR3 runs to 12 residues. Here the CDR3 reads CASSLSHNEQFF. CDR3 nucleotides: TGTGCCAGCAGTTTATCTCACAATGAGCAGTTCTTC.

The chain has TRBV19 and TRBJ2-7; the D gene is possibly TRBD1 (5 bases). The CDR3 is 14 residues long. Germline V gene data show CDR1 as LNHDA and CDR2 as SQIVND (reference sequence). V was cut by 0 bases and J by 5 bases, with 11 bases left in between. CDR3: CASSIDPRANEQYF. In DNA form, the CDR3 reads TGTGCCAGTAGTATAGATCCCAGGGCCAACGAGCAGTACTTC.